Listed here are 13 T cell receptor beta chains from one sample, sequenced in a study of blood T cell repertoires in COVID-19. TCRdb keeps only in-frame clones here, not all; method: immunoSEQ multiplex PCR. The sample carries about 20,000 clones, around 80% recorded once. Source material: peripheral blood. The origin of the receptors is a man older than 75 with active or convalescent COVID-19.

The rearrangement links TRBV5-4 to TRBJ2-7; TRBD2 matches at 9 bases. The germline V gene has CDR1 SGHNT and CDR2 YYREEE (reference sequence). V trimming: 2 bases; J trimming: 4 bases; junction bases outside the gene matches: 4. This CDR3 spans 14 amino acids. This CDR3 is CASSFSAGGYEQYF. As DNA, the CDR3 is TGTGCCAGCAGCTTTTCTGCGGGAGGGTACGAGCAGTACTTC.

The chain uses TRBV2 and TRBJ1-2; D may be TRBD1 (5 bases). Trimming stripped 4 bases from V and 4 bases from J, with 13 bases between. Germline-derived CDR1 and CDR2 are SNHLY and FYNNEI. The CDR3 has 14 amino acids. The CDR3 spells CASSVGAGPYGYTF. As DNA, the CDR3 is TGTGCCAGCAGTGTAGGGGCAGGGCCCTATGGCTACACCTTC. The variable domain in full, completed from reference TRBV2 and TRBJ1-2, reads EPEVTQTPSHQVTQMGQEVILRCVPISNHLYFYWYRQILGQKVEFLVSFYNNEISEKSEIFDDQFSVERPDGSNFTLKIRSTKLEDSAMYFCASSVGAGPYGYTFGSGTRLTVV.

This chain links TRBV5-6 with TRBJ1-2; the D is unclear. Between the trimmed V and J ends, which lost 4 bases and 0 bases, there was a span of 10 bases. This CDR3 region has 14 residues. Germline CDR1 and CDR2: SGHDT and YYEEEE. The chain's CDR3 is CASSPWPANYGYTF. As DNA, the CDR3 is TGTGCCAGCAGCCCATGGCCTGCTAACTATGGCTACACCTTC.

This sequence joins TRBV4-2 and TRBJ2-4, with 8 bases lining up with TRBD2. This CDR3 is 15 amino acids long. J lost 9 bases, V lost 2 bases, and 9 bases had no gene match. CDR1 and CDR2 (germline): LGHNA, YNFKEQ. The CDR3, as DNA: TGTGCCAGCAGCCAATCCAGCGGGAGCGAGGGCATTCAGTACTTC. It translates to CASSQSSGSEGIQYF.

V and J are TRBV3-1 (or the pseudogene TRBV3-2) and TRBJ1-2; TRBD1 is a possible D gene (6 bases). CDR1 is LGHDT and CDR2 is YNNKEL in the germline V gene (reference sequence). This CDR3 region has 15 residues. Trimming left V 1 base short and J 1 base short, with 10 bases between. The CDR3 loop reads CASSQGTALNYGYTF. For the CDR3, the DNA is TGTGCCAGCAGCCAAGGGACAGCCCTTAACTATGGCTACACCTTC.

The rearrangement links TRBV5-4 to TRBJ2-1; 9 bases are shared with TRBD2. CDR3 length equals 15 residues. V lost 0 bases to trimming and J lost 4 bases; unmatched junction nucleotides: 2. CDR1 and CDR2 from the germline V gene are SGHNT and YYREEE (reference sequence). Here the CDR3 DNA reads TGTGCCAGCAGCTTGGAACTAGCGGGTTACAATGAGCAGTTCTTC. This codes for CASSLELAGYNEQFF.

This chain connects TRBV5-1 to TRBJ2-7, with a tentative D call TRBD1 (6 bases). CDR1 is SGHRS and CDR2 is YFSETQ in the germline V gene. Trimming pared 0 bases from V and 2 bases from J, leaving 12 bases between. The CDR3 length is 15 residues. DNA for the CDR3: TGCGCCAGCAGCTTGGAGGGGGTAGGTACCTACGAGCAGTACTTC. Its protein product is CASSLEGVGTYEQYF.

The chain carries TRBV7-2 and TRBJ2-5; 9 bases fit TRBD1. V trimming: 5 bases; J trimming: 4 bases; junction bases outside the gene matches: 2. This CDR3 is 13 amino acids long. CDR1 and CDR2 from the germline V gene are SGHTA and FQGNSA. The DNA of the CDR3 is TGTGCCAGCAGCCGGGGACAGGGAGAGACCCAGTACTTC. Translation: CASSRGQGETQYF.

The chain uses TRBV25-1 and TRBJ2-1, with D possibly matching TRBD2 (5 bases). CDR1 is MGHDK, CDR2 SYGVNS, per germline. This CDR3 is 14 amino acids long. The V end was cut by 3 bases, the J end by 10 bases, with 16 bases between. CDR3 in DNA: TGTGCCAGCAGTGACCCCAAATGGACTGGGGAGCAGTTCTTC. It translates to CASSDPKWTGEQFF.

This clone has only a few counts. The J gene is TRBJ2-7, the V gene TRBV7-9, with 7 bases fitting TRBD1. Germline V lookup: CDR1 SEHNR, CDR2 FQNEAQ (reference sequence). V dropped 4 bases and J dropped 6; count of bases not matched to a gene: 3. This CDR3 comprises 12 residues. CDR3 in amino acids: CASSYGTVEQYF. CDR3 DNA: TGTGCCAGCAGCTATGGGACAGTCGAGCAGTACTTC.

The V gene is TRBV6-2 or TRBV6-3, the J gene TRBJ2-7; TRBD2 aligns across 7 bases. Per the germline V gene, CDR1 is MNHEY and CDR2 is SVGEGT. The trim removed 0 bases at V and 0 bases at J, leaving 5 bases unmatched. The CDR3 sequence is 16 residues long. CDR3 DNA sequence: TGTGCCAGCAGTTACTCGACTAGCCGAACCTCCTACGAGCAGTACTTC. Translation: CASSYSTSRTSYEQYF.

The rearrangement uses TRBV6-2 or TRBV6-3 and TRBJ2-1, with D perhaps TRBD1 (5 bases). Trimming took 6 bases from V and 7 from J, leaving 22 bases between them. Per germline, CDR1 MNHEY and CDR2 SVGEGT. The CDR3 consists of 16 residues. This chain's CDR3 is CASSRIQGIVLNEQFF. The CDR3 DNA is TGTGCCAGCAGCCGAATTCAGGGAATTGTACTAAATGAGCAGTTCTTC.

The rearrangement uses TRBV18 and TRBJ1-5; the match to TRBD1 covers 8 bases. With 3 bases clipped from V and 2 bases from J, the junction kept 9 bases outside the gene matches. In germline, CDR1 is KGHSH, CDR2 LQKENI. The CDR3 length is 17 residues. The DNA for the CDR3 is TGTGCCAGCTCACCCTTGGACAGGGACGGGGGCAATCAGCCCCAGCATTTT. Translating gives CASSPLDRDGGNQPQHF.